The 32 T cell receptor beta chains given below trace back to one sample, sequenced in a study of OX40 agonist ivuxolimab in advanced cancers. This table comes from immunoSEQ multiplex PCR, and its TCRdb copy is limited to in-frame clones, with some not included. The sample has about 17,000 clones; around 86% are singletons. The sequenced sample was CD4+ or CD8+ T cells sorted from blood, obtained in a trial of the OX40 agonist ivuxolimab. The receptor source for this set is an adult with an advanced solid tumor such as melanoma, head and neck, liver or kidney cancer.

The V call is TRBV10-3, the J call TRBJ2-5; TRBD1 agrees at 9 bases. Germline CDR1 reads ENHRY; CDR2 reads SYGVKD. V dropped 7 bases and J dropped 4; count of bases not matched to a gene: 1. The length of the CDR3 is 12 residues. The CDR3 loop is CAIKDRGETQYF. The CDR3 coding sequence is TGTGCCATCAAGGACAGGGGAGAGACCCAGTACTTC.

The gene calls are TRBV19 and TRBJ2-3; D gene ambiguous. Germline values: CDR1 LNHDA, CDR2 SQIVND (reference sequence). This CDR3 spans 13 amino acids. The V end lost 3 bases, the J end lost 0 bases, and 4 bases lay between the germline ends. CDR3 nucleotide sequence: TGTGCCAGTAGTATGGGTAGCACAGATACGCAGTATTTT. Its translation: CASSMGSTDTQYF.

J is TRBJ1-5 and V is TRBV28; D call uncertain. This CDR3 has 14 residues. Germline values: CDR1 MDHEN, CDR2 SYDVKM. Trimming stripped 3 bases from V and 2 bases from J, with 8 bases between. The CDR3 nucleotides read TGTGCCAGCAGTTTTCGGGTTCGCAATCAGCCCCAGCATTTT. It encodes CASSFRVRNQPQHF.

CDR3 nucleotide sequence: TGTGCCAGCAGCTTTCTAGCGGCTGCCTACGAGCAGTACTTC. Its protein product is CASSFLAAAYEQYF. The genes are TRBV7-9 and TRBJ2-7, with 7 bases identical to TRBD2. V trimming: 3 bases; J trimming: 2 bases; junction bases outside the gene matches: 4. The CDR3 covers 14 residues. Germline assignment: CDR1 SEHNR and CDR2 FQNEAQ (reference sequence).

The rearrangement joins TRBV7-8 to TRBJ2-7, with 7 bases lining up with TRBD2. This CDR3 is 14 amino acids long. The junction had 4 bases not matched to a gene; V was cut back by 3 bases and J by 2 bases. The germline CDR1 and CDR2 sequences are SGHVS and FQNEAQ. This CDR3 reads CASSFRGSPYEQYF. In nucleotides, the CDR3 is TGTGCCAGCAGCTTCCGCGGGAGCCCCTACGAGCAGTACTTC.

The rearrangement uses TRBV5-4 and TRBJ2-7, with TRBD2 identical over 13 bases. CDR3 length equals 14 residues. Germline V lookup: CDR1 SGHNT, CDR2 YYREEE (reference sequence). With 4 bases clipped from V and 5 bases from J, the junction kept 3 bases outside the gene matches. CDR3 loop: CASSPGTSGDEQYF. The CDR3 DNA reads as TGTGCCAGCAGCCCCGGGACTAGCGGGGACGAGCAGTACTTC. Full variable domain (remainder filled in from reference TRBV5-4 and TRBJ2-7): ETGVTQSPTHLIKTRGQQVTLRCSSQSGHNTVSWYQQALGQGPQFIFQYYREEENGRGNFPPRFSGLQFPNYSSELNVNALELDDSALYLCASSPGTSGDEQYFGPGTRLTVT.

This CDR3 is CASGRGELGGNQPQHF. Here the CDR3 DNA reads TGTGCCAGCGGGAGGGGAGAGCTTGGTGGCAATCAGCCCCAGCATTTT. This chain joins TRBV7-9 and TRBJ1-5; D might be TRBD1 (5 bases). V was cut by 8 bases and J by 2 bases, with 19 bases left in between. This CDR3 contains 16 residues. Germline V CDR1 and CDR2: SEHNR, FQNEAQ (reference sequence).

The chain couples TRBV5-4 to TRBJ2-2; no definite D call. The CDR3 has 14 amino acids. The V and J ends lost 3 bases and 1 base respectively, with 7 bases between them. Germline CDR1 and CDR2: SGHNT and YYREEE (reference sequence). The DNA of the CDR3 is TGTGCCAGCAGCTCCGATAAGAACACCGGGGAGCTGTTTTTT. It encodes CASSSDKNTGELFF.

The sample holds a few counts of this clone. The chain combines TRBV13 with TRBJ2-7; 9 bases align to TRBD1. This CDR3 contains 15 residues. Germline CDR1 and CDR2: PRHDT and FYEKMQ (reference sequence). Trimming removed 0 bases from V and 0 bases from J; junction bases left unmatched: 0. CDR3 DNA: TGTGCCAGCAGCTTAGGGGACAGGGGCTCCTACGAGCAGTACTTC. Protein sequence: CASSLGDRGSYEQYF.

The rearrangement links TRBV29-1 to TRBJ2-1; TRBD2 matches at 13 bases. CDR1 and CDR2 (germline): SQVTM, ANQGSEA. Trimming removed 1 base from V and 4 bases from J; junction bases left unmatched: 16. The CDR3 runs 20 residues. CDR3 bases: TGCAGCGTTGAAGGGGAGACTAGCGGGAGGCCGGCATCCCAATACAATGAGCAGTTCTTC. Amino acid sequence: CSVEGETSGRPASQYNEQFF.

Judged by abundance, this clone is medium-sized. CDR3 DNA: TGTGCCAGCAGCGTAGAAGTAGCGCGGGCAGAGACCCAGTACTTC. It codes for CASSVEVARAETQYF. The V call is TRBV9, the J call TRBJ2-5; a possible D gene is TRBD2 (5 bases). The V gene's germline CDR1 is SGDLS and CDR2 YYNGEE. V gave up 0 bases and J gave up 4 bases, with 13 bases separating them. CDR3 length: 15 residues.

The chain combines TRBV28 with TRBJ2-1; 8 bases map to TRBD2. Germline trimming cut 6 bases from V and 7 bases from J; bases unmatched to any gene: 23. The V gene's germline CDR1 is MDHEN and CDR2 SYDVKM. The CDR3 runs 19 residues. The CDR3 is CASSPSSGSPGGGTNEQFF. For the CDR3, the DNA is TGTGCCAGCAGCCCCTCGAGCGGGAGCCCAGGAGGGGGGACGAATGAGCAGTTCTTC.

The rearrangement joins TRBV27 to TRBJ2-3, with no clear D. The CDR3 loop spans 12 amino acids. Trimming pared 4 bases from V and 2 bases from J, leaving 4 bases between. CDR1 MNHEY and CDR2 SMNVEV come from the germline V gene (reference sequence). The chain's CDR3 is CASSSFTDTQYF. For the CDR3, the DNA is TGTGCCAGCAGTTCCTTCACAGATACGCAGTATTTT.

The DNA of the CDR3 is TGTGCCAGCAGCGTAGGAGGGGGCGACACCGGGGAGCTGTTTTTT. Encoded protein: CASSVGGGDTGELFF. This chain connects TRBV9 to TRBJ2-2; 7 bases map to TRBD1. Unmatched junction bases numbered 2, after V lost 0 bases and J lost 3 bases. CDR1 and CDR2 from the germline V gene are SGDLS and YYNGEE. The CDR3 is 15 amino acids. Combining the CDR3 with reference TRBV9 and TRBJ2-2 gives the whole variable domain DSGVTQTPKHLITATGQRVTLRCSPRSGDLSVYWYQQSLDQGLQFLIQYYNGEERAKGNILERFSAQQFPDLHSELNLSSLELGDSALYFCASSVGGGDTGELFFGEGSRLTVL.

This sequence joins TRBV13 and TRBJ2-6, with 7 bases fitting TRBD1. Germline V gene sequence: CDR1 PRHDT, CDR2 FYEKMQ (reference sequence). V trimming: 5 bases; J trimming: 0 bases; junction bases outside the gene matches: 10. This CDR3 has 18 residues. CDR3 sequence (DNA): TGTGCCAGCAGCGCCAACCCGGGACAGCCCTCTGGGGCCAACGTCCTGACTTTC. Amino acid sequence: CASSANPGQPSGANVLTF.

The chain employs TRBV28 and TRBJ2-3; TRBD2 aligns across 8 bases. Germline V gene data show CDR1 as MDHEN and CDR2 as SYDVKM. CDR3 length: 13 amino acids. V was pared by 8 bases and J by 2 bases, with 3 bases of the junction left unmatched. The CDR3 spells CASYSGVTDTQYF. In nucleotides, the CDR3 is TGTGCCAGCTATAGCGGGGTCACAGATACGCAGTATTTT.

The chain carries TRBV7-8 and TRBJ2-6; tentative D call: TRBD2 (5 bases). V lost 1 base, J lost 0 bases, and 13 bases lay in between. CDR1 and CDR2 (germline): SGHVS, FQNEAQ. The CDR3 length is 18 residues. The CDR3 sequence is CASSLVGSAYSGANVLTF. The DNA for the CDR3 is TGTGCCAGCAGCTTAGTGGGTAGCGCGTACTCTGGGGCCAACGTCCTGACTTTC. Full variable domain (outside the CDR3, taken from reference TRBV7-8 and TRBJ2-6): GAGVSQSPRYKVAKRGQDVALRCDPISGHVSLFWYQQALGQGPEFLTYFQNEAQLDKSGLPSDRFFAERPEGSVSTLKIQRTQQEDSAVYLCASSLVGSAYSGANVLTFGAGSRLTVL.

The chain employs TRBV5-1 and TRBJ2-1, with 7 bases aligning to TRBD2. V gave up 3 bases and J gave up 7 bases; unmatched junction bases: 4. There are 13 residues in the CDR3. Germline V gene data show CDR1 as SGHRS and CDR2 as YFSETQ. The CDR3 DNA reads TGCGCCAGCAGCTCAGGACTAGTGAATGAGCAGTTCTTC. This encodes CASSSGLVNEQFF. The entire variable domain, with the rest obtained from reference TRBV5-1 and TRBJ2-1, is as follows: KAGVTQTPRYLIKTRGQQVTLSCSPISGHRSVSWYQQTPGQGLQFLFEYFSETQRNKGNFPGRFSGRQFSNSRSEMNVSTLELGDSALYLCASSSGLVNEQFFGPGTRLTVL.

The rearrangement links TRBV2 to TRBJ2-7; D remains ambiguous. Germline V gene sequence: CDR1 SNHLY, CDR2 FYNNEI. V was clipped by 5 bases and J by 6 bases, with 8 bases between them. This CDR3 spans 11 amino acids. This CDR3 reads CASSLLPEQYF. The DNA for the CDR3 is TGTGCCAGCAGTCTACTGCCCGAGCAGTACTTC.

The chain joins TRBV15 to TRBJ2-7; D possibly corresponds to TRBD2 (5 bases). With 5 bases removed from V and 6 bases from J, the gap between germline ends came to 23 bases. CDR3 length: 16 amino acids. The germline CDR1 and CDR2 sequences are LNHNV and YYDKDF (reference sequence). The CDR3 nucleotides are TGTGCCACCAGCGGCCGGAATAGCGTGCAATTCTCCGAGCAGTACTTC. This encodes CATSGRNSVQFSEQYF.

This clone has only one observation. V and J are TRBV7-9 and TRBJ1-1; unclear D gene. Trimming cost V 5 bases and J 5 bases, with 15 bases left between them. The CDR3 extends over 14 amino acids. Germline loops: CDR1 SEHNR, CDR2 FQNEAQ (reference sequence). The CDR3 reads CASSPQLLWTEAFF. The CDR3, as DNA: TGTGCCAGCAGCCCCCAACTTCTTTGGACTGAAGCTTTCTTT.

The V gene is TRBV4-1, the J gene TRBJ2-7, with D maybe TRBD1 (6 bases). CDR1 and CDR2 (germline): MGHRA, YSYEKL. The CDR3 consists of 14 residues. Trimming pared 1 base from V and 6 bases from J, leaving 13 bases between. The CDR3: CASSQGNRAGEQYF. CDR3 DNA sequence: TGCGCCAGCAGCCAAGGTAACAGGGCTGGCGAGCAGTACTTC.

The chain couples TRBV11-2 to TRBJ2-7, with D tentatively TRBD2 (5 bases). The length of the CDR3 is 10 residues. Germline values: CDR1 SGHAT, CDR2 FQNNGV. V was shortened by 5 bases and J by 12 bases, with 11 bases between the two germline ends. The CDR3 DNA reads TGTGCCAGCAGCCACGGGGTGGCGTACTTC. Its translation: CASSHGVAYF.

V gene TRBV28 combines with J gene TRBJ1-2; D uncertain. Germline values: CDR1 MDHEN, CDR2 SYDVKM. The CDR3 has 13 amino acids. With 7 bases removed from V and 3 bases from J, the gap between germline ends came to 12 bases. The CDR3 region is CASKVGSHYGYTF. In DNA form, the CDR3 reads TGTGCCAGCAAAGTGGGGTCCCACTATGGCTACACCTTC.

The V gene is TRBV28, the J gene TRBJ2-1, with 12 bases aligning to TRBD2. Trimming removed 5 bases from V and 3 bases from J; junction bases left unmatched: 5. The CDR3 sequence is 16 residues long. The V gene's germline CDR1 is MDHEN and CDR2 SYDVKM. The chain's CDR3 is CASSLPGLAGYNEQFF. The DNA for the CDR3 is TGTGCCAGCAGTCTCCCGGGACTAGCGGGCTACAATGAGCAGTTCTTC. The entire variable domain, with the rest obtained from reference TRBV28 and TRBJ2-1, is as follows: DVKVTQSSRYLVKRTGEKVFLECVQDMDHENMFWYRQDPGLGLRLIYFSYDVKMKEKGDIPEGYSVSREKKERFSLILESASTNQTSMYLCASSLPGLAGYNEQFFGPGTRLTVL.

The chain uses TRBV4-1 and TRBJ2-2; possible D gene TRBD2, 6 bases. The V gene's germline CDR1 is MGHRA and CDR2 YSYEKL. The CDR3 runs 14 residues. Trimming pared 10 bases from V and 6 bases from J, leaving 18 bases between. The CDR3 nucleotides are TGCGCCACCTCACCGGGAGTCAGGTCCGGGGAGCTGTTTTTT. Residues: CATSPGVRSGELFF.

The chain couples TRBV7-6 to TRBJ2-7; 10 nucleotides match TRBD2. J was trimmed by 5 bases and V by 1 base; bases with no gene match: 11. In germline, CDR1 is SGHVS, CDR2 FNYEAQ. The CDR3 covers 17 residues. The CDR3 protein is CASSLGSPSGSYHEQYF. CDR3 DNA sequence: TGTGCCAGCAGCTTAGGGTCCCCTAGCGGGAGTTACCACGAGCAGTACTTC.

This chain uses TRBV30 with TRBJ1-1; D uncertain. The CDR3 runs to 13 residues. Per germline, CDR1 GTSNPN and CDR2 SVGIG (reference sequence). Trimming stripped 7 bases from V and 1 base from J, with 13 bases between. The CDR3 loop is CASYGLGNTEAFF. The CDR3 nucleotides read TGTGCCTCTTACGGACTGGGGAACACTGAAGCTTTCTTT.

The chain uses TRBV9 and TRBJ1-1; no reliable D call. V shed 1 base and J shed 1 base, with 8 bases lying between them. CDR3 length: 14 residues. The germline gives CDR1 SGDLS, CDR2 YYNGEE. CDR3 bases: TGTGCCAGCAGCGTATATGATGGGAACACTGAAGCTTTCTTT. Its translation: CASSVYDGNTEAFF.

The chain links TRBV19 to TRBJ1-1; D uncertain. This CDR3 is 11 amino acids long. Germline lookup yields CDR1 LNHDA and CDR2 SQIVND (reference sequence). V was trimmed by 6 bases and J by 4 bases, leaving 6 bases between them. CDR3 sequence: CASSPGTEAFF. In nucleotides, the CDR3 is TGTGCCAGTAGCCCAGGCACTGAAGCTTTCTTT.

The V call is TRBV9, the J call TRBJ2-1; 7 nucleotides agree with TRBD2. The CDR3 length is 13 residues. V lost 3 bases to trimming and J lost 8 bases; unmatched junction nucleotides: 5. CDR1 SGDLS and CDR2 YYNGEE come from the germline V gene. CDR3 DNA: TGTGCCAGCAGCGCTCAGGCGGGGGATGAGCAGTTCTTC. This gives the protein CASSAQAGDEQFF.

This clone appeared a few times. This chain links TRBV27 with TRBJ2-1, with 13 bases aligning to TRBD2. Looked up from germline, CDR1 is MNHEY and CDR2 is SMNVEV (reference sequence). The CDR3 sequence is 15 residues long. The junction had 11 bases not matched to a gene; V was cut back by 4 bases and J by 14 bases. The DNA of the CDR3 is TGTGCCAGCAGTTCCACGCGGACTAGCGGGAGCACGGAGTTCTTC. It codes for CASSSTRTSGSTEFF.